This T cell receptor beta chain was recorded in a study of preoperative IRX-2 immunotherapy in early breast cancer. Treatment specified: preoperative locoregional IRX-2 cytokine immunotherapy. This phase Ib study tested locoregional IRX-2 cytokine immunotherapy given before surgery. Produced via immunoSEQ multiplex PCR; TCRdb's table is partial and in-frame only. The data hold around 790 clones, with 70% to 85% observed a single time. CDR3 length equals 14 residues. Deletions cut 6 bases from V and 1 base from J, with 7 bases between. The TCR sequence derives from a human donor with breast cancer. Source: tumor tissue, taken after IRX-2 immunotherapy. The V call is TRBV23-1, the J call TRBJ2-6; no definite D call. TRBV23-1 falls under the ORF class, with uncertain function. CDR3 protein: CASSLGSGANVLTF. In nucleotides, the CDR3 is TGCGCCAGCAGCCTCGGGTCTGGGGCCAACGTCCTGACTTTC.